These 9 T cell receptor beta chains were sequenced from one sample in a study of T cell responses to AZD1222 COVID-19 vaccine. The protocol was immunoSEQ multiplex PCR, while the TCRdb copy is restricted to in-frame clones and leaves out a portion. This table holds fewer than 150,000 clones, around 90% found once. This material consisted of peripheral blood, taken on day 0 of AZD1222 vaccination. The receptors here all came from an adult in good health.

The V and J genes are TRBV5-8 and TRBJ1-5; maybe TRBD1 (5 bases). There are 15 residues in the CDR3. Per germline, CDR1 SGHTS and CDR2 YDEGEE. V lost 3 bases, J lost 2 bases, and 12 bases lay in between. CDR3 sequence (DNA): TGTGCCAGCAGCTCCGAGGGGCTCCGCAATCAGCCCCAGCATTTT. Translated: CASSSEGLRNQPQHF.

V gene TRBV4-1 combines with J gene TRBJ1-5; TRBD1 aligns across 9 bases. The V segment lost 1 base and the J segment 0 bases; nucleotides outside the gene matches: 16. Germline CDR1 and CDR2: MGHRA and YSYEKL. CDR3 length: 21 residues. CDR3 DNA: TGCGCCAGCAGCCAAGTCAACACTTGGACAGGGGACCATTATAGCAATCAGCCCCAGCATTTT. Translated: CASSQVNTWTGDHYSNQPQHF.

This chain uses TRBV28 with TRBJ1-5, with 7 bases that match TRBD1. After removal of 2 bases from V and 6 bases from J, the junction contained 4 bases not matched to a gene. The germline gives CDR1 MDHEN, CDR2 SYDVKM. This CDR3 is built from 14 residues. CDR3 sequence: CASSLGGGSQPQHF. CDR3 sequence (DNA): TGTGCCAGCAGTTTAGGAGGGGGCTCTCAGCCCCAGCATTTT.

The chain is built from TRBV6-5 and TRBJ1-2, with 8 bases that match TRBD1. There are 16 residues in the CDR3. Germline lookup yields CDR1 MNHEY and CDR2 SVGAGI. V shed 1 base and J 4 bases; nucleotides not matched to a gene: 8. This chain's CDR3 is CASSYFDRGVIYGYTF. In DNA form, the CDR3 reads TGTGCCAGCAGTTACTTTGACAGGGGCGTCATCTATGGCTACACCTTC.

The chain combines TRBV2 with TRBJ2-5; 9 bases map to TRBD2. Trimming cost V 5 bases and J 5 bases; bases outside gene matches: 6. Germline V gene sequence: CDR1 SNHLY, CDR2 FYNNEI. There are 14 residues in the CDR3. The CDR3, as DNA: TGTGCCAGCAGTCAAGGACTAGCGCGGGAGACCCAGTACTTC. Amino acid sequence: CASSQGLARETQYF. Looking up the rest from reference TRBV2 and TRBJ2-5 gives the full variable domain: EPEVTQTPSHQVTQMGQEVILRCVPISNHLYFYWYRQILGQKVEFLVSFYNNEISEKSEIFDDQFSVERPDGSNFTLKIRSTKLEDSAMYFCASSQGLARETQYFGPGTRLLVL.

The chain couples TRBV27 to TRBJ1-1; tentative D call: TRBD1 (5 bases). V lost 3 bases and J lost 4, with 21 bases in between. The V gene's germline CDR1 is MNHEY and CDR2 SMNVEV (reference sequence). The CDR3 consists of 17 residues. Here the CDR3 DNA reads TGTGCCAGCAGTTTTTCGGGGACGGCCCCTATGGTCACTGAAGCTTTCTTT. This codes for CASSFSGTAPMVTEAFF.

The V and J genes are TRBV10-3 and TRBJ2-1, with D possibly matching TRBD2 (5 bases). The length of the CDR3 is 15 residues. V lost 3 bases to trimming and J lost 5 bases, with 14 bases between them. Germline CDR1 ENHRY, CDR2 SYGVKD. Here the CDR3 reads CAISDTVARNNEQFF. For the CDR3, the DNA is TGTGCCATCAGTGACACGGTAGCGAGGAACAATGAGCAGTTCTTC.

CDR3 nucleotides: TGTGCCAGCAGCCAAGAGATCGGACAGGGGGCCTACGAGCAGTACTTC. It codes for CASSQEIGQGAYEQYF. The chain carries TRBV3-1 (or the pseudogene TRBV3-2) and TRBJ2-7; 10 nucleotides align to TRBD1. Germline V gene lookup returns CDR1 LGHDT and CDR2 YNNKEL (reference sequence). There are 16 residues in the CDR3. The J segment lost 2 bases and the V segment lost 0 bases, leaving 4 bases of the junction unmatched.

This chain joins TRBV4-3 and TRBJ1-6, with unresolved D. This CDR3 has 15 residues. Germline V gene sequence: CDR1 LGHNA, CDR2 YSLEER. Between the trimmed V and J ends, which lost 1 base and 7 bases, there was a span of 11 bases. CDR3 amino acids: CASSQVLGKNSPLHF. For the CDR3, the DNA is TGCGCCAGCAGCCAAGTTCTCGGGAAGAATTCACCCCTCCACTTT.